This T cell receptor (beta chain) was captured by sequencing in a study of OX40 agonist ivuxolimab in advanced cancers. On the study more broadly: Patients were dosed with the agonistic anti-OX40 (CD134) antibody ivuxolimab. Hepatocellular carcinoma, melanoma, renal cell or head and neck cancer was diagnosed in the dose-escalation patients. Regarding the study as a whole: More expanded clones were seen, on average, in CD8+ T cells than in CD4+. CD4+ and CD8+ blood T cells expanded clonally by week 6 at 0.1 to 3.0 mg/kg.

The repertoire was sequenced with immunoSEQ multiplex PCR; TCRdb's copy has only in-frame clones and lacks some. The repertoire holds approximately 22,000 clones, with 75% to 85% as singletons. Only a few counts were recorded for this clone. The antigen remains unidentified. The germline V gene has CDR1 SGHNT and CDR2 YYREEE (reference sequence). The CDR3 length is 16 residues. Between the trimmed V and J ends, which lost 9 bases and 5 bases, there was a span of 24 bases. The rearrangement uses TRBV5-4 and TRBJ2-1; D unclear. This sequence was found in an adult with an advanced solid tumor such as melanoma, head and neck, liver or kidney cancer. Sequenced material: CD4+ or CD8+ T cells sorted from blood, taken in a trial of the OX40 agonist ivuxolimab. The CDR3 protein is CATQTRRQGRNNEQFF. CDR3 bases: TGTGCCACCCAGACCCGGAGACAAGGGCGGAACAATGAGCAGTTCTTC.